This T cell receptor beta chain came from a study of spatial heterogeneity in lung cancer. Background on the study: Every unique TCR and UMI combination, on average, appeared more than ten times in raw reads. Study observations and caveats: Tumoral mutation counts were tracked by counts of expanded intratumoral alpha and beta TCRs.

A distinct unique molecular identifier was carried by each TCR cDNA molecule. Each CDR3 protein gets one entry after TCRdb re-called the 5' RACE reads with MiXCR. The sample lists roughly 4,900 distinct CDR3 sequences; approximately 12% were seen once. This CDR3 has 14 amino acids. In germline, CDR1 is SGHAT, CDR2 FQNNGV. V was trimmed by 0 bases and J by 8 bases, leaving 13 bases between them. Time point reported: sample taken at primary tumor resection. Samples came from roughly 72 TRACERx patients with untreated early-stage lung cancer. About this clonotype: As yet, its antigen is unknown.

This chain joins TRBV11-2 and TRBJ1-1; weak D call: TRBD1 (5 bases). Here the sequenced sample was lung tumor tissue, taken at surgery. The receptor was derived from a male donor with early-stage non-small cell lung cancer. The chain's CDR3 is CASSLDMIRVEAFF. As DNA, the CDR3 is TGTGCCAGCAGCTTAGATATGATCAGGGTCGAAGCTTTCTTT.